This entry is about one TCR beta chain. The target antigen is unknown. Other DNA variants within this sample encode the same CDR3. Clones were sequenced by immunoSEQ multiplex PCR, and TCRdb holds only the in-frame ones, with some missing. The sample records approximately 130,000 clones, over 75% being singletons. These data are taken from a study of T cell responses to AZD1222 COVID-19 vaccine. Findings and caveats of the study: Sampled repertoires all dated from after the peak T cell response. Along spike, vaccine-associated CD4 TCRs were found throughout, with dominance at 160-218 and 743-854. Most donors were white British and more were female, and clonal diversity was possibly underestimated.

The source of this sequence is an adult who received the MenACWY meningococcal vaccine as a control. Sequencing used peripheral blood, obtained 28 days after the second dose of the MenACWY control vaccine.

DNA of the CDR3: TGCGCCAGCAGCTCCGGGACAGGGAGAGAGACCCAGTACTTC. Translated, it gives CASSSGTGRETQYF. The rearrangement links TRBV5-1 to TRBJ2-5; the match to TRBD1 covers 9 bases. The CDR3 loop spans 14 amino acids. The junction had 4 bases not matched to a gene; V was cut back by 3 bases and J by 4 bases. Per the germline V gene, CDR1 is SGHRS and CDR2 is YFSETQ.